The 32 T cell receptor beta chains reported below all come from one sample, sequenced in a study of T cell repertoires in cytomegalovirus infection (dated by TCRdb to between 2019 and 2020). The sample was run on an Illumina HiSeq 1500. TCRdb handled the public reads itself, with Q25 trimming in fastp and clone calling in MiXCR, and kept productive beta chains. When rows share a CDR3 protein, they turn into one entry using the most common DNA and genes. The sample data list about 740,000 distinct CDR3 sequences, and 35% of these were observed just once. The ten most abundant clones make up around 3% of the sample. Sequenced: PBMCs. The receptors come from a human donor in good health (CMV status not recorded). Some clones in this sample may be carry-over from other donors' samples.

This clonotype has a handful of counts. This chain joins TRBV5-6 and TRBJ2-7, with TRBD1 identical over 8 bases. With V trimmed by 0 bases and J by 9 bases, 11 bases remained unmatched. This CDR3 is 15 amino acids long. Germline V gives CDR1 SGHDT, CDR2 YYEEEE. In DNA form, the CDR3 reads TGTGCCAGCAGCTTGGCCCCAGGGGGCCCTAACGGGCAGTACTTC. Translation gives CASSLAPGGPNGQYF.

The J gene is TRBJ1-5, the V gene TRBV12-3 or TRBV12-4, with D tentatively TRBD1 (5 bases). The length of the CDR3 is 16 residues. Deletions cut 3 bases from V and 0 bases from J, with 12 bases between. For the CDR3, the DNA is TGTGCCAGCAGTTTTATGGGGGACCCTAGCAATCAGCCCCAGCATTTT. The encoded protein is CASSFMGDPSNQPQHF.

The rearrangement joins TRBV2 to TRBJ2-7, with TRBD2 as a possible D gene (5 bases). Trimming took 4 bases from V and 9 from J, leaving 13 bases between them. Germline assignment: CDR1 SNHLY and CDR2 FYNNEI. The CDR3 is made up of 12 amino acids. The CDR3 DNA follows: TGTGCCAGCAGTGGGGGAGTCCAAGGGCAGTACTTC. It codes for CASSGGVQGQYF.

The V and J genes are TRBV28 and TRBJ1-2, with 10 bases that match TRBD1. Germline V lookup: CDR1 MDHEN, CDR2 SYDVKM. The CDR3 is 15 residues long. Unmatched junction bases numbered 9, after V lost 6 bases and J lost 5 bases. The CDR3 reads CASSPTGGLGYGYTF. The CDR3 region has the DNA TGTGCCAGCAGCCCGACAGGGGGCCTGGGGTATGGCTACACCTTC.

The V gene is TRBV6-5, the J gene TRBJ1-1, with D perhaps matching TRBD1 (6 bases). CDR3 length equals 14 residues. Deletions cut 5 bases from V and 10 bases from J, with 20 bases between. Germline CDR1 MNHEY, CDR2 SVGAGI. The CDR3 region is CASSRSEQGSRAFF. The CDR3 DNA reads as TGTGCCAGCAGTCGATCGGAACAGGGATCCCGAGCTTTCTTT.

This sequence joins TRBV12-3 or TRBV12-4 and TRBJ2-2, with 9 bases fitting TRBD2. Trimming cost V 5 bases and J 9 bases; bases outside gene matches: 10. CDR3 length equals 15 residues. DNA of the CDR3: TGTGCCAGCAGTCCAGGACTAGCGCGGACCTGGGAGCTGTTTTTT. Encoded protein: CASSPGLARTWELFF.

Concerning this clonotype itself: The junction departs from germline at one end; a sequencing error may be responsible. The chain links TRBV10-2 to TRBJ2-2; 12 bases match TRBD2. CDR1 and CDR2 (germline): WSHSY, SAAADI. This CDR3 comprises 16 residues. This chain's CDR3 is CASSDSLAGGPGELFF. CDR3 DNA sequence: TGCGCCAGCAGTGATAGTCTAGCGGGGGGGCCAGGGGAGCTGTTCTTT.

There are a few counts of this clonotype. The J gene is TRBJ2-6, the V gene TRBV7-9; D uncertain. V shed 1 base and J shed 7 bases, with 14 bases lying between them. The CDR3 runs 16 residues. Germline V lookup: CDR1 SEHNR, CDR2 FQNEAQ (reference sequence). Written as DNA, the CDR3 is TGTGCCAGCAGCTTAGGAGGAACCGTAAGTGCCAACGTCCTGACTTTC. Protein: CASSLGGTVSANVLTF.

This rearrangement joins TRBV6-1 to TRBJ2-5; 7 bases agree with TRBD2. The V gene end was trimmed by 10 bases and the J gene end by 7 bases; junction bases not matched to a gene: 12. This CDR3 comprises 13 residues. Germline CDR1 and CDR2: MNHNS and SASEGT. This chain's CDR3 is CATGRAGAATQYF. In nucleotides, the CDR3 is TGTGCCACCGGCCGGGCGGGAGCGGCGACCCAGTACTTC.

CDR3 in amino acids: CSASRAQGYTF. The CDR3 coding sequence is TGCAGTGCTAGCAGGGCGCAAGGCTACACCTTC. The J gene is TRBJ1-2, the V gene TRBV20-1, with D maybe TRBD1 (5 bases). Germline V lookup: CDR1 DFQATT, CDR2 SNEGSKA (reference sequence). The CDR3 has 11 residues. V shed 3 bases and J shed 8 bases, with 10 bases lying between them.

J is TRBJ1-2 and V is TRBV5-1; weak D call: TRBD1 (6 bases). V was trimmed by 3 bases and J by 7 bases, leaving 13 bases between them. The CDR3 loop spans 13 amino acids. The germline V gene has CDR1 SGHRS and CDR2 YFSETQ. CDR3 sequence (DNA): TGCGCCAGCAGCTCCGGACAGATCTCTGGCTACACCTTC. Its protein is CASSSGQISGYTF.

The chain couples TRBV18 to TRBJ1-5; possibly TRBD1 for D (6 bases). V was trimmed by 5 bases and J by 5 bases, leaving 10 bases between them. Germline V lookup: CDR1 KGHSH, CDR2 LQKENI. The CDR3 spans 13 residues. Here the CDR3 reads CASSYRDDQPQHF. The CDR3, as DNA: TGTGCCAGCTCATACAGGGATGATCAGCCCCAGCATTTT.

V is TRBV12-3 or TRBV12-4 and J is TRBJ2-7; D is ambiguous. Trimming left V 7 bases short and J 2 bases short, with 12 bases between. This CDR3 is built from 13 residues. CDR3 protein: CASIRLLTYEQYF. The DNA of the CDR3 is TGTGCCAGCATTCGACTCTTAACCTACGAGCAGTACTTC.

The chain has TRBV19 and TRBJ1-1, with 7 nucleotides matching TRBD1. The CDR3 runs 14 residues. Germline CDR1 is LNHDA and CDR2 is SQIVND (reference sequence). With V trimmed by 6 bases and J by 0 bases, 4 bases remained unmatched. CDR3 residues: CASRTGNMNTEAFF. CDR3 in DNA: TGTGCCAGTAGGACAGGGAACATGAACACTGAAGCTTTCTTT.

This clonotype was counted only a few times. The V gene is TRBV6-6, the J gene TRBJ2-5; tentatively, D is TRBD1 or TRBD2 (6 bases each). Between the trimmed V and J ends, which lost 2 bases and 4 bases, there was a span of 23 bases. Per the germline V gene, CDR1 is MNHNY and CDR2 is SVGAGI (reference sequence). CDR3 length: 18 amino acids. For the CDR3, the DNA is TGTGCCAGCAGTTACGGGGCCCTAAAGGGGGACGGGGGAGAGACCCAGTACTTC. As protein: CASSYGALKGDGGETQYF.

The sample holds a few counts of this clonotype. The CDR3 is CASTPTEIWKVETQYF. Here the CDR3 DNA reads TGTGCCAGCACCCCCACGGAGATCTGGAAAGTAGAGACCCAGTACTTC. The chain is built from TRBV7-2 and TRBJ2-5; D not certain. The V gene's germline CDR1 is SGHTA and CDR2 FQGNSA. The CDR3 is 16 amino acids. V was pared by 7 bases and J by 4 bases, with 22 bases between.

This clonotype occurred a few times. The V call is TRBV2, the J call TRBJ2-3; 8 positions agree with TRBD1. The CDR3 length is 14 residues. CDR1 is SNHLY, CDR2 FYNNEI, per germline. V trimming: 9 bases; J trimming: 4 bases; junction bases outside the gene matches: 9. The CDR3 loop is CARGTDRVPDTQYF. DNA of the CDR3: TGTGCCAGGGGGACGGACAGGGTCCCAGATACGCAGTATTTT.

The chain joins TRBV11-2 to TRBJ1-1; weak D call: TRBD1 (5 bases). V was shortened by 3 bases and J by 9 bases, with 17 bases between the two germline ends. The length of the CDR3 is 14 residues. Germline V CDR1 and CDR2: SGHAT, FQNNGV. The DNA of the CDR3 is TGTGCCAGCAGCTTTTATTCAGGGATCGATCAAGCTTTCTTT. This encodes CASSFYSGIDQAFF.

The rearrangement links TRBV5-1 to TRBJ2-5; D call uncertain. Trimming removed 4 bases from V and 5 bases from J, with 12 bases in between. The CDR3 totals 13 residues. Germline assignment: CDR1 SGHRS and CDR2 YFSETQ. The CDR3 protein is CASSHRDGETQYF. DNA for the CDR3: TGCGCCAGCAGCCACCGAGATGGGGAGACCCAGTACTTC. Combining the CDR3 with reference TRBV5-1 and TRBJ2-5 gives the whole variable domain KAGVTQTPRYLIKTRGQQVTLSCSPISGHRSVSWYQQTPGQGLQFLFEYFSETQRNKGNFPGRFSGRQFSNSRSEMNVSTLELGDSALYLCASSHRDGETQYFGPGTRLLVL.

V and J are TRBV19 and TRBJ2-5, with 9 bases identical to TRBD1. J lost 4 bases, V lost 6 bases, and 12 bases had no gene match. Germline loops: CDR1 LNHDA, CDR2 SQIVND (reference sequence). This CDR3 spans 16 amino acids. The CDR3 region has the DNA TGTGCCAGTAGCTCGGCGGGACAGGGAGGTCCAGAGACCCAGTACTTC. Its translation is CASSSAGQGGPETQYF.

J is TRBJ2-3 and V is TRBV4-1; D could derive from TRBD1 or TRBD2 (5 bases each). The V gene's germline CDR1 is MGHRA and CDR2 YSYEKL. Trimming shortened V by 8 bases and J by 4 bases, and 13 bases separated the two germline ends. CDR3 length: 13 residues. CDR3 coding DNA: TGCGCCAGCTGGGACGTCGGTTCAGATACGCAGTATTTT. Encoded protein: CASWDVGSDTQYF.

The chain links TRBV27 to TRBJ2-2, with D possibly being TRBD2 (6 bases). The germline V gene has CDR1 MNHEY and CDR2 SMNVEV (reference sequence). The CDR3 contains 13 residues. Trimming left V 5 bases short and J 6 bases short, with 10 bases between. The CDR3 sequence: CASSIWEAGELFF. CDR3 bases: TGTGCCAGCAGTATTTGGGAGGCCGGGGAGCTGTTTTTT.

This chain links TRBV11-3 with TRBJ2-7; D is unclear. The CDR3 is 15 amino acids. Germline V lookup: CDR1 SGHNT, CDR2 YENEEA. Trimming pared 2 bases from V and 5 bases from J, leaving 16 bases between. Written as DNA, the CDR3 is TGTGCCAGCAGCTTATCGTTGTCCGGGTTCGACGAGCAGTACTTC. Its protein product is CASSLSLSGFDEQYF.

Many counts were recorded for this clonotype. The chain carries TRBV7-2 and TRBJ2-7, with a tentative D call TRBD1 (6 bases). This CDR3 is built from 14 residues. Trimming took 5 bases from V and 6 from J, leaving 17 bases between them. CDR1 and CDR2 from the germline V gene are SGHTA and FQGNSA. Written as DNA, the CDR3 is TGTGCCAGCAGCGAGACAGGCCCCGTGGGCGAGCAGTACTTC. This encodes CASSETGPVGEQYF.

This clonotype occurred many times. The J gene is TRBJ2-3, the V gene TRBV7-2; 9 nucleotides align to TRBD2. The V gene end was trimmed by 2 bases and the J gene end by 2 bases; junction bases not matched to a gene: 5. Germline assignment: CDR1 SGHTA and CDR2 FQGNSA. The CDR3 extends over 16 amino acids. CDR3 loop: CASSLWLAGSTDTQYF. In DNA, the CDR3 is TGTGCCAGCAGCTTATGGCTAGCGGGGTCCACAGATACGCAGTATTTT. The variable domain in full, completed from reference TRBV7-2 and TRBJ2-3, reads GAGVSQSPSNKVTEKGKDVELRCDPISGHTALYWYRQSLGQGLEFLIYFQGNSAPDKSGLPSDRFSAERTGGSVSTLTIQRTQQEDSAVYLCASSLWLAGSTDTQYFGPGTRLTVL.

As concerns this clonotype: Given a much more abundant clone one base away, this may be a read error. The chain has TRBV7-9 and TRBJ2-3; unclear D gene. The CDR3 extends over 17 amino acids. CDR1 is SEHNR, CDR2 FQNEAQ, per germline (reference sequence). This CDR3 is CASSLYPPLKDTETQYF. The CDR3 DNA follows: TGTGCCAGCAGCTTATATCCCCCTTTAAAAGACACAGAGACGCAGTATTTT.

This clonotype was seen more than once but under ten times. The chain employs TRBV7-6 and TRBJ1-6; D unresolved. The CDR3 is made up of 16 amino acids. The germline V and J ends were trimmed by 5 bases and 10 bases, with 21 bases remaining between them. Per the germline V gene, CDR1 is SGHVS and CDR2 is FNYEAQ. The CDR3 sequence: CASSPSSGGIGSPLHF. CDR3 nucleotide sequence: TGTGCCAGCAGCCCGTCTAGCGGCGGGATCGGATCACCCCTCCACTTT. The whole variable domain, remainder taken from reference TRBV7-6 and TRBJ1-6, is GAGVSQSPRYKVTKRGQDVALRCDPISGHVSLYWYRQALGQGPEFLTYFNYEAQQDKSGLPNDRFSAERPEGSISTLTIQRTEQRDSAMYRCASSPSSGGIGSPLHFGNGTRLTVT.

The chain is built from TRBV28 and TRBJ1-5; a possible D gene is TRBD1 (5 bases). V was cut by 6 bases and J by 6 bases, with 12 bases left in between. CDR3 length equals 13 residues. CDR1 is MDHEN and CDR2 is SYDVKM in the germline V gene. The CDR3 loop reads CASRQGSGQPQHF. DNA of the CDR3: TGTGCCAGCAGGCAGGGTTCGGGTCAGCCCCAGCATTTT.

This clonotype was counted a few times. The gene calls are TRBV7-6 and TRBJ1-1, with D possibly matching TRBD1 (6 bases). V lost 3 bases and J lost 4, with 15 bases in between. The V gene's germline CDR1 is SGHVS and CDR2 FNYEAQ. This CDR3 spans 15 amino acids. For the CDR3, the DNA is TGTGCCAGCAGCTTGGGGGCGGGGGTTGCCACTGAAGCTTTCTTT. Translated: CASSLGAGVATEAFF.

This clonotype turned up a few times. The chain is built from TRBV27 and TRBJ2-7; unclear D gene. The CDR3 length is 16 residues. Trimming took off 0 bases at V and 4 bases at J, with 16 bases between the two ends. CDR1 is MNHEY, CDR2 SMNVEV, per germline (reference sequence). The CDR3 coding sequence is TGTGCCAGCAGTTTATCGATGGGCCTCGGATGGTACGAGCAGTACTTC. The encoded protein is CASSLSMGLGWYEQYF.

This clonotype was counted only a few times. The chain couples TRBV28 to TRBJ2-7, with 7 positions matching TRBD1. Per germline, CDR1 MDHEN and CDR2 SYDVKM. The CDR3 covers 14 residues. Trimming at V came to 8 bases and at J to 0 bases, leaving 7 bases not matched to a gene. The CDR3 is CASGDRTSSYEQYF. The DNA for the CDR3 is TGTGCCAGCGGGGACAGAACGAGCTCCTACGAGCAGTACTTC.

The rearrangement joins TRBV5-6 to TRBJ1-1, with D possibly matching TRBD1 (5 bases). Germline V CDR1 and CDR2: SGHDT, YYEEEE. The CDR3 covers 15 residues. Trimming shortened V by 4 bases and J by 0 bases, and 13 bases separated the two germline ends. CDR3 nucleotide sequence: TGTGCCAGCAGCGGACGGAGGACACTGAACACTGAAGCTTTCTTT. Translation gives CASSGRRTLNTEAFF. Full variable domain (outside the CDR3, taken from reference TRBV5-6 and TRBJ1-1): DAGVTQSPTHLIKTRGQQVTLRCSPKSGHDTVSWYQQALGQGPQFIFQYYEEEERQRGNFPDRFSGHQFPNYSSELNVNALLLGDSALYLCASSGRRTLNTEAFFGQGTRLTVV.